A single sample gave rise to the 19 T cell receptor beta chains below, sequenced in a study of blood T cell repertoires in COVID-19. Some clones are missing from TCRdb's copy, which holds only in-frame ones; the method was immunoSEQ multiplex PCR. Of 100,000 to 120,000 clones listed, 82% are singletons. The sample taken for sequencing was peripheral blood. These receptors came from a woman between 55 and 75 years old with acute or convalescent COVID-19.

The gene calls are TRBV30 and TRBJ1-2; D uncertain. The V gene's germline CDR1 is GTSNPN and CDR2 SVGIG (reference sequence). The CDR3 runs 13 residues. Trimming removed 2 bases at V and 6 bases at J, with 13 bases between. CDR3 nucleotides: TGTGCCTGGAGTCACGGGGTAGTTGATGGCTACACCTTC. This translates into CAWSHGVVDGYTF.

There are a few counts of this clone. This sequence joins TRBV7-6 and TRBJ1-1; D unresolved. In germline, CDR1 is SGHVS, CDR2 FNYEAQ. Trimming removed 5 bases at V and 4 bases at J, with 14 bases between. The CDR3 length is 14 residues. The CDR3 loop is CASSPTTHSTEAFF. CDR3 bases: TGTGCCAGCAGCCCTACCACTCACAGCACTGAAGCTTTCTTT.

DNA for the CDR3: TGTGCCAGCAGCTCCTCCCGGGACAATGAGCAGTTCTTC. Its translation: CASSSSRDNEQFF. The chain employs TRBV7-3 and TRBJ2-1; D is uncertain. Germline V gene data show CDR1 as SGHTA and CDR2 as FQGTGA. V lost 4 bases to trimming and J lost 5 bases, with 9 bases between them. The CDR3 is 13 amino acids.

In DNA form, the CDR3 reads TGTGCCACCCTACCCGCGGGTCAGTACAATGAGCAGTTCTTC. This translates into CATLPAGQYNEQFF. V is TRBV10-3 and J is TRBJ2-1, with a weak D call TRBD2 (5 bases). Germline lookup yields CDR1 ENHRY and CDR2 SYGVKD. V lost 10 bases to trimming and J lost 4 bases, with 17 bases between them. The CDR3 spans 14 residues.

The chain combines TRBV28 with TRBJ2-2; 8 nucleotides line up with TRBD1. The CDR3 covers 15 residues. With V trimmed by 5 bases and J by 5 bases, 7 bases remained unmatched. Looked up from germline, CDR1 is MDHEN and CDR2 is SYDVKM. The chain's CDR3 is CASSPRQGRTGELFF. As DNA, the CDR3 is TGTGCCAGCAGTCCGCGACAGGGGAGAACCGGGGAGCTGTTTTTT. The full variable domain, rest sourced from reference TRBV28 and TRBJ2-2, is DVKVTQSSRYLVKRTGEKVFLECVQDMDHENMFWYRQDPGLGLRLIYFSYDVKMKEKGDIPEGYSVSREKKERFSLILESASTNQTSMYLCASSPRQGRTGELFFGEGSRLTVL.

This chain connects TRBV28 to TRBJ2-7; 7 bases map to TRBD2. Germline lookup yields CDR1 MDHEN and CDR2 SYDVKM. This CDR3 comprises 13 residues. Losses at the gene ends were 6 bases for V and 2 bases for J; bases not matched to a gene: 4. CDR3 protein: CASSVTSPYEQYF. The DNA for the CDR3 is TGTGCCAGCAGCGTGACTAGCCCCTACGAGCAGTACTTC.

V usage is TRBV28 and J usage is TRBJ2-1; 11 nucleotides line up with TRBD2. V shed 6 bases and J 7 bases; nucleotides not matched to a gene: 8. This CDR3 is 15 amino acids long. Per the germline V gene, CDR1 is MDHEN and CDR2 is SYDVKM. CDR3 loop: CASSLFSGGGNEQFF. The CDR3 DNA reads TGTGCCAGCAGCCTTTTTAGCGGGGGGGGTAATGAGCAGTTCTTC.

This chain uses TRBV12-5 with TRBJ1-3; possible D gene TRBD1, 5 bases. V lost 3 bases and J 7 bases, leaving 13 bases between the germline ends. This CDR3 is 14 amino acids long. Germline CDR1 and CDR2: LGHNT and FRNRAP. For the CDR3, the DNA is TGTGCTAGTGGTTTATGGTCAGGGCGGAACACCATATATTTT. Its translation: CASGLWSGRNTIYF.

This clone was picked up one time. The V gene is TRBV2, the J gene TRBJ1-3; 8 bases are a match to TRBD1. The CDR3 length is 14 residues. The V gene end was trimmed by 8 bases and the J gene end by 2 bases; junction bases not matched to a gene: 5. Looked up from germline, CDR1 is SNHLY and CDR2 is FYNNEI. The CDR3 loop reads CASGQGNPGNTIYF. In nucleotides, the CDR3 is TGTGCCAGCGGACAGGGCAATCCTGGAAACACCATATATTTT.

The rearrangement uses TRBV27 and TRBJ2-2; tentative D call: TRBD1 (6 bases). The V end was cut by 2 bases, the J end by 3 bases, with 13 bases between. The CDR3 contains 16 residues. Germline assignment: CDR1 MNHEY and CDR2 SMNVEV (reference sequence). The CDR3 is CASSLAGVVDTGELFF. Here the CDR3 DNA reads TGTGCCAGCAGTTTAGCAGGGGTAGTGGACACCGGGGAGCTGTTTTTT.

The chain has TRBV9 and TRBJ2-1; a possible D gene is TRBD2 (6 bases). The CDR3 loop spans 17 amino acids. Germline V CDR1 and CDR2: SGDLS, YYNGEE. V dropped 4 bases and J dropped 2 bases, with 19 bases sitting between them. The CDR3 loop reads CASSRYGGSGAYNEQFF. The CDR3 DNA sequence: TGTGCCAGCAGCCGATACGGGGGATCTGGCGCCTACAATGAGCAGTTCTTC.

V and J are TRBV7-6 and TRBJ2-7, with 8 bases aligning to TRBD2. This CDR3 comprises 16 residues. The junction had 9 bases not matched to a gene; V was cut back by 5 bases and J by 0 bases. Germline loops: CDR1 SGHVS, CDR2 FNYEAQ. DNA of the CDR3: TGTGCCAGCAGCCGGGGCGGGGGGTCCACCTCCTACGAGCAGTACTTC. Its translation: CASSRGGGSTSYEQYF.

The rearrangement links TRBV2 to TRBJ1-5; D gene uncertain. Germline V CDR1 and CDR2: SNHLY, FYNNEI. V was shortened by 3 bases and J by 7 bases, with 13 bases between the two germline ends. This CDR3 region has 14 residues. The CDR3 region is CASSEGQAGQPQHF. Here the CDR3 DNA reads TGTGCCAGCAGTGAGGGCCAGGCTGGGCAGCCCCAGCATTTT.

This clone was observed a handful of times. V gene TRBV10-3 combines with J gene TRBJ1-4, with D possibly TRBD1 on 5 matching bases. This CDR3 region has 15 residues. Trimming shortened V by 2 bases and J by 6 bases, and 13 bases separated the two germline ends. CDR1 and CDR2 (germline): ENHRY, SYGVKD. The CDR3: CAISERGSSYEKLFF. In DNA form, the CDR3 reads TGTGCCATCAGTGAGCGGGGGAGCTCATATGAAAAACTGTTTTTT.

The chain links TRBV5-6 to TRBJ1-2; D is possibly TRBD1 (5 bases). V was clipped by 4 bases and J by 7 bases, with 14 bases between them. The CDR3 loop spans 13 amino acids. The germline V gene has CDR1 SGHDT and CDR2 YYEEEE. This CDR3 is CASSRGRKLGYTF. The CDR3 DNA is TGTGCCAGCAGCCGGGGGAGGAAACTTGGCTACACCTTC.

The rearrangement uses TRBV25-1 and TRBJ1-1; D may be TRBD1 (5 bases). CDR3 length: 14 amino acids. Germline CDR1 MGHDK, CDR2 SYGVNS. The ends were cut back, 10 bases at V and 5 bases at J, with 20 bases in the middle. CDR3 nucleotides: TGTGCCACCGCCCCCAGGGACTGGGGGACTGAAGCTTTCTTT. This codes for CATAPRDWGTEAFF.

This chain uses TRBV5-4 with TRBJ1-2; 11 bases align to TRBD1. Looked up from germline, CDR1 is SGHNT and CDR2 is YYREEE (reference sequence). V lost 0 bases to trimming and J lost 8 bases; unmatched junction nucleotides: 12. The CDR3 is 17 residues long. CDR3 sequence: CASSLAGQGALIQGYTF. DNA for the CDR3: TGTGCCAGCAGCTTGGCCGGACAGGGGGCGCTGATACAAGGCTACACCTTC.

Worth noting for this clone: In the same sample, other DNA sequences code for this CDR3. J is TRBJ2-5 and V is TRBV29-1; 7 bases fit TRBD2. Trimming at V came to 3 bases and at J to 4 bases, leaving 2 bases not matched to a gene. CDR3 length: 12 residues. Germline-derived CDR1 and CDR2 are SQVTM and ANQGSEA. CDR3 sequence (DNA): TGCAGCGTTGAGGGCGGGGGAGAGACCCAGTACTTC. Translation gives CSVEGGGETQYF.

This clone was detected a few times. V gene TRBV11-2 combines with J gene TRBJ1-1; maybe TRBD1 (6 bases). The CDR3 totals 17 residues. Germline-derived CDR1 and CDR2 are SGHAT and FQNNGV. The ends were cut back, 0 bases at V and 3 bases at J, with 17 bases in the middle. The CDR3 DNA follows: TGTGCCAGCAGCTTAGATTGGACAGAAAGGGGAGACACTGAAGCTTTCTTT. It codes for CASSLDWTERGDTEAFF.